These 24 T cell receptor beta chains came from one sample sequenced in a study of beta chain features in type 1 diabetes. The authors reverse transcribed all of the isolated RNA, so sequencing captured expressed TCRB transcripts. TCRdb's table, derived via immunoSEQ multiplex PCR, lists solely in-frame clones and lacks some. This table has a few hundred thousand clones, around 13% appearing once. The sample comprised naive CD4+ T cells from blood. The receptors shown here come from a man between 18 and 29 years old in good health.

V and J are TRBV27 and TRBJ1-1, with TRBD1 matching 7 bases. CDR1 and CDR2 from the germline V gene are MNHEY and SMNVEV (reference sequence). J was trimmed by 4 bases and V by 4 bases; bases with no gene match: 12. The CDR3 runs 16 residues. CDR3 coding DNA: TGTGCCAGCAGTTCCCAGACAGGGATCCGTGCCACTGAAGCTTTCTTT. Its protein is CASSSQTGIRATEAFF.

This sequence joins TRBV5-1 and TRBJ2-1; the D is unclear. This CDR3 is 17 amino acids long. CDR1 and CDR2 (germline): SGHRS, YFSETQ. Trimming stripped 4 bases from V and 0 bases from J, with 17 bases between. CDR3 protein: CASSPRLARSSYNEQFF. CDR3 coding DNA: TGCGCCAGCAGCCCAAGACTGGCCCGGAGCTCCTACAATGAGCAGTTCTTC.

This clone was seen more than once but under ten times. The V gene is TRBV6-5, the J gene TRBJ1-2; D possibly corresponds to TRBD1 (5 bases). V was trimmed by 7 bases and J by 8 bases, leaving 17 bases between them. Per germline, CDR1 MNHEY and CDR2 SVGAGI. The CDR3 length is 13 residues. The CDR3 spells CASIPRGMGGYTF. CDR3 DNA sequence: TGTGCCAGCATCCCTCGGGGGATGGGAGGCTACACCTTC.

This clone was seen only a few times. The chain joins TRBV5-1 to TRBJ2-2, with D possibly being TRBD2 (6 bases). This CDR3 region has 15 residues. The ends were cut back, 4 bases at V and 0 bases at J, with 10 bases in the middle. Germline V CDR1 and CDR2: SGHRS, YFSETQ. In DNA form, the CDR3 reads TGCGCCAGCAGCCGCGGGGCCACGAACACCGGGGAGCTGTTTTTT. Translating it yields CASSRGATNTGELFF.

The J gene is TRBJ2-1, the V gene TRBV5-1; 8 bases align to TRBD2. After removal of 0 bases from V and 2 bases from J, the junction contained 4 bases not matched to a gene. The germline V gene has CDR1 SGHRS and CDR2 YFSETQ. CDR3 size: 16 residues. The CDR3 protein is CASSLVSGTTYNEQFF. For the CDR3, the DNA is TGCGCCAGCAGCTTGGTTAGCGGGACCACCTACAATGAGCAGTTCTTC.

This clone was picked up a small number of times. The chain is built from TRBV6-5 and TRBJ1-2; tentative D call: TRBD1 (6 bases). Between the trimmed V and J ends, which lost 5 bases and 4 bases, there was a span of 11 bases. The CDR3 totals 13 residues. Germline values: CDR1 MNHEY, CDR2 SVGAGI. The CDR3: CASSAGVGYGYTF. The CDR3 DNA reads TGTGCCAGCAGTGCAGGGGTTGGCTATGGCTACACCTTC.

This clone was seen a few times. V usage is TRBV5-4 and J usage is TRBJ2-2; 7 positions agree with TRBD2. The V segment lost 3 bases and the J segment 4 bases; nucleotides outside the gene matches: 15. The CDR3 length is 18 residues. Per germline, CDR1 SGHNT and CDR2 YYREEE (reference sequence). The DNA for the CDR3 is TGTGCCAGCAGCTCGGGGGGAGGACCGCTCGTCGGCACCGGGGAGCTGTTTTTT. Protein sequence: CASSSGGGPLVGTGELFF.

Only a few counts were recorded for this clone. The genes are TRBV28 and TRBJ1-2; unclear D gene. V shed 5 bases and J shed 1 base, with 5 bases lying between them. Germline V CDR1 and CDR2: MDHEN, SYDVKM. The CDR3 totals 12 residues. The CDR3: CASSPFNYGYTF. CDR3 coding DNA: TGTGCCAGCAGTCCCTTTAACTATGGCTACACCTTC.

This chain links TRBV4-2 with TRBJ2-7, with TRBD2 identical over 9 bases. This CDR3 comprises 16 residues. V was clipped by 0 bases and J by 4 bases; unmatched bases: 7. Looked up from germline, CDR1 is LGHNA and CDR2 is YNFKEQ. CDR3 sequence reads: CASSQDTASGMYEQYF. In DNA, the CDR3 is TGTGCCAGCAGCCAAGATACGGCTAGCGGGATGTACGAGCAGTACTTC.

This clone was seen only a few times. The chain links TRBV5-6 to TRBJ1-2; 7 positions match TRBD1. From germline, CDR1 is SGHDT and CDR2 YYEEEE. The CDR3 is 13 amino acids. The junction had 4 bases not matched to a gene; V was cut back by 2 bases and J by 6 bases. The CDR3: CASSFDRVDGYTF. CDR3 in DNA: TGTGCCAGCAGCTTTGACAGGGTAGATGGCTACACCTTC.

J is TRBJ1-1 and V is TRBV4-2; the D is unclear. Germline CDR1 LGHNA, CDR2 YNFKEQ. V lost 0 bases and J 0 bases, leaving 8 bases between the germline ends. The CDR3 covers 15 residues. CDR3 amino acids: CASSQDAEMNTEAFF. The CDR3 coding sequence is TGTGCCAGCAGCCAAGACGCAGAAATGAACACTGAAGCTTTCTTT.

This clone has only a few counts. This chain joins TRBV4-2 and TRBJ1-2; D perhaps matches TRBD1 (5 bases). The germline V gene encodes CDR1 LGHNA and CDR2 YNFKEQ. The CDR3 covers 12 residues. Trimming removed 4 bases at V and 5 bases at J, with 8 bases between. Written as DNA, the CDR3 is TGTGCCAGCAGCCTGGGACTTTATGGCTACACCTTC. Translation gives CASSLGLYGYTF.

This clone was observed a few times. Written as DNA, the CDR3 is TGTGCCAGTAGTGAACAGGGGCGGGATGGAACCACTGAAGCTTTCTTT. Its protein is CASSEQGRDGTTEAFF. This sequence joins TRBV19 and TRBJ1-1, with 7 bases lining up with TRBD1. The V gene end was trimmed by 5 bases and the J gene end by 4 bases; junction bases not matched to a gene: 13. Germline V CDR1 and CDR2: LNHDA, SQIVND (reference sequence). The length of the CDR3 is 16 residues.

This clone was counted between two and nine times. The CDR3 loop reads CAWVGQPDTEAFF. The DNA of the CDR3 is TGTGCCTGGGTGGGACAGCCGGACACTGAAGCTTTCTTT. The chain is built from TRBV30 and TRBJ1-1; the match to TRBD1 covers 7 bases. Germline-derived CDR1 and CDR2 are GTSNPN and SVGIG (reference sequence). J gave up 3 bases and V 5 bases, and 6 bases lay outside the gene matches. The CDR3 is made up of 13 amino acids.

Of note for this clone: This sample includes further DNA sequences coding for the same CDR3. The V and J genes are TRBV28 and TRBJ1-1; no definite D call. V lost 6 bases and J 0 bases, leaving 5 bases between the germline ends. The CDR3 runs 12 residues. Looked up from germline, CDR1 is MDHEN and CDR2 is SYDVKM. DNA of the CDR3: TGTGCCAGCAGACTTTTGAACACTGAAGCTTTCTTT. This translates into CASRLLNTEAFF.

This clone was picked up a small number of times. This sequence joins TRBV30 and TRBJ1-2; D is unresolved. CDR3 size: 15 residues. Trimming removed 2 bases at V and 7 bases at J, with 20 bases between. Germline CDR1 GTSNPN, CDR2 SVGIG (reference sequence). CDR3 loop: CAWSSPPEGSGGYTF. As DNA, the CDR3 is TGTGCCTGGAGTTCACCCCCTGAGGGTTCTGGTGGCTACACCTTC.

The chain recombines TRBV6-5 with TRBJ2-1; 7 bases fit TRBD1. The CDR3 totals 15 residues. Germline trimming cut 6 bases from V and 3 bases from J; bases unmatched to any gene: 8. Germline CDR1 is MNHEY and CDR2 is SVGAGI. CDR3 nucleotides: TGTGCCAGCAGCCCCCGGGACAGATACTACAATGAGCAGTTCTTC. It is translated as CASSPRDRYYNEQFF.

The chain uses TRBV2 and TRBJ2-2; the match to TRBD1 covers 7 bases. CDR1 and CDR2 from the germline V gene are SNHLY and FYNNEI. This CDR3 comprises 14 residues. J lost 6 bases, V lost 4 bases, and 5 bases had no gene match. The CDR3 DNA reads as TGTGCCAGCAGTGGGGACAGAAACTCCGGGGAGCTGTTTTTT. Translated, it gives CASSGDRNSGELFF.

The chain joins TRBV4-1 to TRBJ2-5; 10 bases align to TRBD1. The CDR3 covers 16 residues. Unmatched junction bases numbered 9, after V lost 3 bases and J lost 5 bases. CDR1 is MGHRA, CDR2 YSYEKL, per germline. The CDR3 bases are TGCGCCAGCAGCCAGCCGGGACAGGGGCCAATGGAGACCCAGTACTTC. Residues: CASSQPGQGPMETQYF.

The sample holds a few counts of this clone. The gene calls are TRBV15 and TRBJ2-5, with TRBD1 as a possible D gene (5 bases). The CDR3 covers 14 residues. Germline V gene sequence: CDR1 LNHNV, CDR2 YYDKDF (reference sequence). V lost 0 bases to trimming and J lost 5 bases, with 10 bases between them. Here the CDR3 DNA reads TGTGCCACCAGCAGAGATCTGGGGCGGGAGACCCAGTACTTC. This encodes CATSRDLGRETQYF.

This clone was seen only a few times. The CDR3 DNA is TGTGCCAGCAGTTTACAGGGGGCGACACCCTACGAGCAGTACTTC. Amino acid sequence: CASSLQGATPYEQYF. The rearrangement links TRBV6-5 to TRBJ2-7; 9 positions agree with TRBD1. This CDR3 contains 15 residues. CDR1 MNHEY and CDR2 SVGAGI come from the germline V gene. The ends lost 4 bases at V and 2 bases at J; junction bases unmatched: 6.

This clone appeared a few times. The genes are TRBV7-2 and TRBJ2-3; D possibly corresponds to TRBD1 (5 bases). The ends were cut back, 3 bases at V and 0 bases at J, with 13 bases in the middle. The V gene's germline CDR1 is SGHTA and CDR2 FQGNSA. CDR3 length: 16 amino acids. CDR3 coding DNA: TGTGCCAGCAGCTTGGGCAGGGTTTTGAGCACAGATACGCAGTATTTT. The encoded protein is CASSLGRVLSTDTQYF.

V is TRBV6-5 and J is TRBJ1-1; no definite D call. This CDR3 region has 13 residues. The V end lost 6 bases, the J end lost 0 bases, and 8 bases lay between the germline ends. The germline V gene has CDR1 MNHEY and CDR2 SVGAGI. The CDR3 nucleotides read TGTGCCAGCAGAGTACAGCTGAACACTGAAGCTTTCTTT. It is translated as CASRVQLNTEAFF.

The V call is TRBV5-6, the J call TRBJ1-1; no definite D call. V was trimmed by 0 bases and J by 1 base, leaving 13 bases between them. The germline gives CDR1 SGHDT, CDR2 YYEEEE. The CDR3 loop spans 16 amino acids. CDR3 nucleotide sequence: TGTGCCAGCAGCTTGGGCCCAGTGGCACAGAACACTGAAGCTTTCTTT. Protein: CASSLGPVAQNTEAFF.